Below, 25 T cell receptor beta chains from the same sample are listed, as sequenced in a study of cytotoxic CD8 clonotypes in ibrutinib-treated CLL. The method was immunoSEQ multiplex PCR; TCRdb's version includes in-frame clones alone and lacks a portion of them. The data show 140,000 to 150,000 clones, 75% to 80% seen once. The sequencing here drew on PBMCs, taken after 24 months of ibrutinib treatment. Source of these receptors: a human donor with chronic lymphocytic leukemia.

The chain combines TRBV18 with TRBJ1-6, with a tentative D call TRBD1 (5 bases). The CDR3 consists of 15 residues. V was cut by 3 bases and J by 7 bases, with 13 bases left in between. In germline, CDR1 is KGHSH, CDR2 LQKENI. The CDR3 region is CASSPRDGKNSPLHF. CDR3 DNA: TGTGCCAGCTCACCCCGGGACGGCAAAAATTCACCCCTCCACTTT. Filled out from reference TRBV18 and TRBJ1-6, the complete variable domain reads NAGVMQNPRHLVRRRGQEARLRCSPMKGHSHVYWYRQLPEEGLKFMVYLQKENIIDESGMPKERFSAEFPKEGPSILRIQQVVRGDSAAYFCASSPRDGKNSPLHFGNGTRLTVT.

V usage is TRBV11-2 and J usage is TRBJ2-6, with D maybe TRBD1 (5 bases). Trimming stripped 6 bases from V and 4 bases from J, with 16 bases between. Germline V gene lookup returns CDR1 SGHAT and CDR2 FQNNGV. CDR3 length: 16 amino acids. CDR3 residues: CASSAGLGPGANVLTF. The CDR3 coding sequence is TGTGCCAGCAGTGCCGGGTTGGGGCCGGGGGCCAACGTCCTGACTTTC.

This rearrangement joins TRBV7-3 to TRBJ2-7; D might be TRBD2 (7 bases). The CDR3 is 14 amino acids. The V end was cut by 5 bases, the J end by 3 bases, with 14 bases between. Germline V lookup: CDR1 SGHTA, CDR2 FQGTGA. DNA for the CDR3: TGTGCCAGCAGCCCTTCGGGGGGCGACTACGAGCAGTACTTC. The encoded protein is CASSPSGGDYEQYF. Complete variable domain (other parts from reference TRBV7-3 and TRBJ2-7): GAGVSQTPSNKVTEKGKYVELRCDPISGHTALYWYRQSLGQGPEFLIYFQGTGAADDSGLPNDRFFAVRPEGSVSTLKIQRTERGDSAVYLCASSPSGGDYEQYFGPGTRLTVT.

The chain joins TRBV7-2 to TRBJ2-3, with TRBD2 matching 7 bases. V trimming: 3 bases; J trimming: 12 bases; junction bases outside the gene matches: 3. The CDR3 sequence is 11 residues long. The germline V gene encodes CDR1 SGHTA and CDR2 FQGNSA. CDR3 region: CASSLGLPQYF. The DNA for the CDR3 is TGTGCCAGCAGCTTGGGACTACCCCAGTATTTT.

The chain is built from TRBV4-2 and TRBJ2-3; D not resolved. Germline V CDR1 and CDR2: LGHNA, YNFKEQ. This CDR3 has 17 residues. The V end lost 4 bases, the J end lost 0 bases, and 17 bases lay between the germline ends. CDR3 nucleotides: TGTGCCAGCAGCCCCCAACCGTGGACGATCAGCACAGATACGCAGTATTTT. It codes for CASSPQPWTISTDTQYF.

Here the CDR3 DNA reads TGTGCCAGCAGCTTAGGAGTGGTCGGGGGGGCGTCAGATACGCAGTATTTT. Its translation: CASSLGVVGGASDTQYF. J is TRBJ2-3 and V is TRBV7-2; 8 bases fit TRBD2. Germline V lookup: CDR1 SGHTA, CDR2 FQGNSA. The CDR3 loop spans 17 amino acids. With V trimmed by 1 base and J by 4 bases, 10 bases remained unmatched.

The genes are TRBV18 and TRBJ2-7; D uncertain. CDR1 is KGHSH, CDR2 LQKENI, per germline. The CDR3 consists of 16 residues. V was pared by 3 bases and J by 3 bases, with 18 bases between. Here the CDR3 reads CASSPPSGGGGYEQYF. CDR3 coding DNA: TGTGCCAGCTCACCCCCGAGTGGCGGCGGTGGCTACGAGCAGTACTTC.

V is TRBV11-2 and J is TRBJ2-1; no firm D call. The CDR3 consists of 16 residues. With 8 bases removed from V and 6 bases from J, the gap between germline ends came to 23 bases. Germline V gene data show CDR1 as SGHAT and CDR2 as FQNNGV. CDR3 sequence: CASRGWAGPGFNEQFF. For the CDR3, the DNA is TGTGCCAGCCGCGGATGGGCCGGCCCCGGGTTCAATGAGCAGTTCTTC.

CDR3 protein: CASSLPGLAGINEQFF. The CDR3 DNA is TGTGCCAGCAGTTTACCGGGACTAGCGGGAATCAATGAGCAGTTCTTC. The chain combines TRBV27 with TRBJ2-1; 13 positions match TRBD2. The germline CDR1 and CDR2 sequences are MNHEY and SMNVEV (reference sequence). The CDR3 contains 16 residues. The trim removed 2 bases at V and 6 bases at J, leaving 4 bases unmatched.

This clone occurred many times. This specimen includes other DNA sequences encoding the same CDR3. The V call is TRBV29-1, the J call TRBJ2-7, with D perhaps TRBD2 (5 bases). Germline CDR1 reads SQVTM; CDR2 reads ANQGSEA. The CDR3 consists of 13 residues. V was cut by 4 bases and J by 2 bases, with 12 bases left in between. CDR3 sequence reads: CSVGGAATYEQYF. The CDR3 coding sequence is TGCAGCGTTGGAGGAGCGGCAACCTACGAGCAGTACTTC.

This clone was observed a single time. The chain has TRBV7-2 and TRBJ2-7, with TRBD1 matching 9 bases. V lost 5 bases and J lost 4; bases outside the gene matches: 12. This CDR3 has 16 amino acids. Germline CDR1 reads SGHTA; CDR2 reads FQGNSA. The CDR3 protein is CASSPGGTGSPYEQYF. As DNA, the CDR3 is TGTGCCAGCAGCCCAGGGGGGACAGGGAGTCCATACGAGCAGTACTTC.

This clone has a single count. This chain links TRBV11-3 with TRBJ2-1; D may be TRBD2 (5 bases). Germline V CDR1 and CDR2: SGHNT, YENEEA. V was pared by 5 bases and J by 7 bases, with 12 bases between. The CDR3 runs 13 residues. The CDR3 bases are TGTGCCAGCAGCGTCGGAGGTAGGAATGAGCAGTTCTTC. Translation: CASSVGGRNEQFF.

The rearrangement links TRBV5-1 to TRBJ1-5, with TRBD1 as a possible D gene (6 bases). The CDR3 has 15 amino acids. The V and J ends lost 4 bases and 7 bases respectively, with 18 bases between them. The germline CDR1 and CDR2 sequences are SGHRS and YFSETQ. The CDR3 DNA reads TGCGCCAGCAGCGAGGGGGGAGGTGCGGGACAGCCCCAGCATTTT. It translates to CASSEGGGAGQPQHF.

The chain couples TRBV18 to TRBJ2-1; 10 nucleotides align to TRBD1. This CDR3 contains 15 residues. The ends lost 3 bases at V and 5 bases at J; junction bases unmatched: 4. The germline V gene has CDR1 KGHSH and CDR2 LQKENI. Here the CDR3 reads CASSPGQGIDNEQFF. As DNA, the CDR3 is TGTGCCAGCTCACCGGGACAGGGGATCGACAATGAGCAGTTCTTC.

The rearrangement uses TRBV4-2 and TRBJ1-1; D unclear. The V end was cut by 2 bases, the J end by 11 bases, with 12 bases between. CDR3 size: 12 residues. Germline V CDR1 and CDR2: LGHNA, YNFKEQ. This CDR3 is CASSQPDHGAFF. DNA for the CDR3: TGTGCCAGCAGCCAACCGGACCACGGGGCTTTCTTT.

This clone has a handful of counts. This chain joins TRBV15 and TRBJ1-5; D might be TRBD1 (6 bases). Trimming removed 5 bases at V and 7 bases at J, with 21 bases between. Germline assignment: CDR1 LNHNV and CDR2 YYDKDF (reference sequence). This CDR3 is 16 amino acids long. The CDR3 DNA reads as TGTGCCACCAGCGTCGGGGGGGCCGGGGGTGAACAGCCCCAGCATTTT. It yields the protein CATSVGGAGGEQPQHF.

The chain has TRBV15 and TRBJ2-5, with D maybe TRBD2 (5 bases). CDR3 length: 15 amino acids. CDR1 and CDR2 from the germline V gene are LNHNV and YYDKDF (reference sequence). V lost 1 base, J lost 5 bases, and 14 bases lay in between. CDR3 protein: CATSRVRGQRETQYF. In nucleotides, the CDR3 is TGTGCCACCAGCAGAGTCCGCGGGCAGCGGGAGACCCAGTACTTC. The complete variable domain, with remaining parts taken from reference TRBV15 and TRBJ2-5, reads DAMVIQNPRYQVTQFGKPVTLSCSQTLNHNVMYWYQQKSSQAPKLLFHYYDKDFNNEADTPDNFQSRRPNTSFCFLDIRSPGLGDTAMYLCATSRVRGQRETQYFGPGTRLLVL.

In this sample, this clone turned up a few times. V and J are TRBV5-1 and TRBJ2-2; 12 positions agree with TRBD1. After removal of 4 bases from V and 5 bases from J, the junction contained 3 bases not matched to a gene. Germline assignment: CDR1 SGHRS and CDR2 YFSETQ. The CDR3 loop spans 15 amino acids. CDR3 nucleotide sequence: TGCGCCAGCAGCCCGGGACAGGGGGCAACCGGGGAGCTGTTTTTT. The encoded protein is CASSPGQGATGELFF. The complete variable domain, with remaining parts taken from reference TRBV5-1 and TRBJ2-2, reads KAGVTQTPRYLIKTRGQQVTLSCSPISGHRSVSWYQQTPGQGLQFLFEYFSETQRNKGNFPGRFSGRQFSNSRSEMNVSTLELGDSALYLCASSPGQGATGELFFGEGSRLTVL.

This clone occurred once. V and J are TRBV19 and TRBJ1-5; a weak D match, TRBD1 (5 bases). The CDR3 is 18 amino acids. From germline, CDR1 is LNHDA and CDR2 SQIVND (reference sequence). V was trimmed by 1 base and J by 0 bases, leaving 16 bases between them. DNA for the CDR3: TGTGCCAGTAGTATAGTAGGGCAGGGCCGGTATAGCAATCAGCCCCAGCATTTT. It translates to CASSIVGQGRYSNQPQHF.

This clone has a count of ten or more. The rearrangement links TRBV7-9 to TRBJ2-3; D remains ambiguous. There are 14 residues in the CDR3. Germline V CDR1 and CDR2: SEHNR, FQNEAQ (reference sequence). Trimming took off 5 bases at V and 3 bases at J, with 12 bases between the two ends. CDR3 region: CASSHLGTTDTQYF. CDR3 nucleotides: TGTGCCAGCAGCCACCTAGGCACGACAGATACGCAGTATTTT.

V gene TRBV11-3 combines with J gene TRBJ2-1, with TRBD2 identical over 12 bases. Germline assignment: CDR1 SGHNT and CDR2 YENEEA. With 4 bases clipped from V and 8 bases from J, the junction kept 6 bases outside the gene matches. The CDR3 spans 15 residues. The CDR3 nucleotides are TGTGCCAGCAGCTCGACTAGCGGGAGTTTCGATGAGCAGTTCTTC. Its translation is CASSSTSGSFDEQFF.

This clone was counted at least ten times. CDR3 bases: TGTGCCAGCAGTCTAAGCAATGAGCAGTTCTTC. Amino acid sequence: CASSLSNEQFF. The chain uses TRBV6-5 and TRBJ2-1; D is undetermined. V dropped 5 bases and J dropped 6 bases, with 5 bases sitting between them. CDR3 size: 11 residues. Germline V gene lookup returns CDR1 MNHEY and CDR2 SVGAGI.

The gene calls are TRBV5-6 and TRBJ1-5, with D possibly being TRBD1 (6 bases). V lost 2 bases, J lost 0 bases, and 9 bases lay in between. The CDR3 spans 15 residues. In germline, CDR1 is SGHDT, CDR2 YYEEEE. In nucleotides, the CDR3 is TGTGCCAGCAGCTTCTCAGGGGTTAGCAATCAGCCCCAGCATTTT. Residues: CASSFSGVSNQPQHF. The whole variable domain, filled in from reference TRBV5-6 and TRBJ1-5, reads DAGVTQSPTHLIKTRGQQVTLRCSPKSGHDTVSWYQQALGQGPQFIFQYYEEEERQRGNFPDRFSGHQFPNYSSELNVNALLLGDSALYLCASSFSGVSNQPQHFGDGTRLSIL.

V gene TRBV13 combines with J gene TRBJ1-3, with D possibly matching TRBD1 (5 bases). Trimming took 0 bases from V and 2 from J, leaving 11 bases between them. Germline assignment: CDR1 PRHDT and CDR2 FYEKMQ (reference sequence). This CDR3 is built from 16 residues. The CDR3 region has the DNA TGTGCCAGCAGCTTAGGACCCGTAGGGGCTGGAAACACCATATATTTT. The encoded protein is CASSLGPVGAGNTIYF.

The J gene is TRBJ1-5, the V gene TRBV11-2; D possibly corresponds to TRBD1 (5 bases). The CDR3 covers 13 residues. Trimming shortened V by 5 bases and J by 4 bases, and 9 bases separated the two germline ends. Germline values: CDR1 SGHAT, CDR2 FQNNGV. The CDR3 region is CASSPGYNQPQHF. The CDR3 DNA sequence: TGTGCCAGCAGCCCAGGGTATAATCAGCCCCAGCATTTT. The full variable domain, completed using reference TRBV11-2 and TRBJ1-5, is EAGVAQSPRYKIIEKRQSVAFWCNPISGHATLYWYQQILGQGPKLLIQFQNNGVVDDSQLPKDRFSAERLKGVDSTLKIQPAKLEDSAVYLCASSPGYNQPQHFGDGTRLSIL.